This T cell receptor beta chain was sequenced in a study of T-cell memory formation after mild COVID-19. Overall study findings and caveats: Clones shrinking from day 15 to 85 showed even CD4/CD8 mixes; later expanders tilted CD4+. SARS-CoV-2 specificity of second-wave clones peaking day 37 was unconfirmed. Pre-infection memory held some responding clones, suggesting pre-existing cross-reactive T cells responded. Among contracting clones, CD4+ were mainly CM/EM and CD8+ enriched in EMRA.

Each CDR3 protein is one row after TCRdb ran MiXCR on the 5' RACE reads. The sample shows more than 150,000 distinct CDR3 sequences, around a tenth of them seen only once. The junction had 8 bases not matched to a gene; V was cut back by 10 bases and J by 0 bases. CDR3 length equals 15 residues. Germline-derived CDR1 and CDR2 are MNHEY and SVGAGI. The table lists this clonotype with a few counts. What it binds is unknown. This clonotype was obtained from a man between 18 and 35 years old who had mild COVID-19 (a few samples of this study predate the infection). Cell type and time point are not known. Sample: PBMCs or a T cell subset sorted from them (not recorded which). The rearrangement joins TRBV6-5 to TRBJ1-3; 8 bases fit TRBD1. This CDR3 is CATFRGQGSGNTIYF. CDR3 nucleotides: TGTGCCACCTTTAGAGGACAGGGCTCTGGAAACACCATATATTTT.